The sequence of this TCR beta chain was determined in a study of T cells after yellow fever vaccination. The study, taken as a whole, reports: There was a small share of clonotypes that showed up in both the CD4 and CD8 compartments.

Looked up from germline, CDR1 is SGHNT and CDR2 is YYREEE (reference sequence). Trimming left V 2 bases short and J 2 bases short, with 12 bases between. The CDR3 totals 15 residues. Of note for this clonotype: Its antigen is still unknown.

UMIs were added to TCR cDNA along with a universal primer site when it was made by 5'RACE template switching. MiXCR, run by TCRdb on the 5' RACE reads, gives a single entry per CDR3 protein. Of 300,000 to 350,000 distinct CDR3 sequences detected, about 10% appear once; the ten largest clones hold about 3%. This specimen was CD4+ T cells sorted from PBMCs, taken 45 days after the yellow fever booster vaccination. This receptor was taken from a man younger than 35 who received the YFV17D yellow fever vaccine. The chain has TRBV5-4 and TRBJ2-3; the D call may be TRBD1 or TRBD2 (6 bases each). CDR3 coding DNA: TGTGCCAGCAGCTTACGGGGGCGCAACACAGATACGCAGTATTTT. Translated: CASSLRGRNTDTQYF.